This T cell receptor (beta chain) was identified during a study of immune evolution from preneoplasia to lung adenocarcinoma. Two lung cancer pathologists independently confirmed each histologic diagnosis. Notes on the study in general: Top clone share appeared to fall from AAH through AIS, MIA, adenocarcinoma.

CDR1 is LGHNA and CDR2 is YSLEER in the germline V gene. V was clipped by 1 base and J by 8 bases, with 23 bases between them. The CDR3 has 17 amino acids. A note on this clone: Its antigen is as yet unknown.

Assay: immunoSEQ multiplex PCR; the TCRdb copy retains only in-frame clones and omits some. The table shows 11,000 to 15,000 clones, with roughly 86% occurring only once. This sequence was found in a person aged 60-80 years with lung adenocarcinoma. The specimen sequenced was FFPE minimally invasive lung adenocarcinoma tissue. V is TRBV4-3 and J is TRBJ1-1; no clear D gene. DNA of the CDR3: TGCGCCAGCAGCCAAGGGTCCTCGACTGATAATAGCATAGAAGCTTTCTTT. As protein: CASSQGSSTDNSIEAFF.